The 3 T cell receptor beta chains given below trace back to one sample, sequenced in a study of preoperative IRX-2 immunotherapy in early breast cancer. Treatment reported: preoperative locoregional IRX-2 cytokine immunotherapy. This table comes from immunoSEQ multiplex PCR, and its TCRdb copy is limited to in-frame clones, with some not included. The sample has roughly 30,000 clones; around four fifths are singletons. The sample was lymph node tissue, taken from a patient treated with IRX-2 immunotherapy. The receptors come from a human donor with breast cancer.

This rearrangement joins TRBV29-1 to TRBJ2-3, with TRBD1 identical over 11 bases. The CDR3 length is 14 residues. CDR1 is SQVTM and CDR2 is ANQGSEA in the germline V gene. V was clipped by 6 bases and J by 3 bases; unmatched bases: 5. The CDR3 sequence: CSVWGQGVTDTQYF. The DNA of the CDR3 is TGCAGCGTCTGGGGACAGGGGGTAACAGATACGCAGTATTTT.

Written as DNA, the CDR3 is TGTGCCAGCAGCTCCGGGACTAGAACGGGTGAGCAGTTCTTC. Translating it yields CASSSGTRTGEQFF. The chain recombines TRBV7-5 with TRBJ2-1; the DNA was not used to check the table's D call, TRBD2. TRBV7-5 corresponds to a pseudogene. This CDR3 contains 14 residues.

This clone came up a few times. CDR3 sequence reads: CALDRQNTGELFF. In DNA, the CDR3 is TGTGCCTTGGACAGACAAAACACCGGGGAGCTGTTTTTT. The rearrangement joins TRBV30 to TRBJ2-2, with D maybe TRBD1 (6 bases). This CDR3 is 13 amino acids long. With 7 bases removed from V and 2 bases from J, the gap between germline ends came to 11 bases. Looked up from germline, CDR1 is GTSNPN and CDR2 is SVGIG (reference sequence).